This TCR beta chain was observed in a study of blood T cell repertoires in COVID-19. V lost 6 bases to trimming and J lost 7 bases; unmatched junction nucleotides: 16. CDR3 size: 16 residues. The germline V gene has CDR1 MNHEY and CDR2 SMNVEV (reference sequence). Some clones are missing from TCRdb's copy, which holds only in-frame ones; the method was immunoSEQ multiplex PCR. Of over 300,000 clones detected, 88% appear once; the ten largest clones hold approximately 1%. This TCR was recovered from a woman aged 25 to 45 with acute COVID-19. V and J are TRBV27 and TRBJ2-7; 9 positions match TRBD1. The sequencing input was PBMCs or T cells enriched from blood (not recorded which). CDR3 sequence: CASSQSRDRALREQYF. Written as DNA, the CDR3 is TGTGCCAGCAGCCAAAGTAGGGACAGGGCCCTTCGGGAGCAGTACTTC.